What follows describes a single T cell receptor (beta chain). Its antigen is as yet unknown. This entry comes from a study of T cells in Graves' hyperthyroidism and ophthalmopathy. Findings and caveats of the study: Peripheral blood also featured most of the thyroid clonotypes expanded above 0.001.

Amplification yielded TCR beta CDR3 regions, with RNA transcripts as the source. The HTBI primer set drove a first-round RT-PCR of the TCR CDR3. One entry per CDR3 protein, called by TCRdb with MiXCR from the multiplex PCR reads. This sample has some 270,000 distinct CDR3 sequences, with more than 10% found just once. Sequences were obtained from blood. This receptor was obtained from a woman aged 30 to 39 with Graves' hyperthyroidism that later progressed to Graves' ophthalmopathy.

The DNA for the CDR3 is TGCGCCAGCAGCTTGCTCGGGTGGGAAATCAGCACTGAAGCTTTCTTT. It yields the protein CASSLLGWEISTEAFF. The chain uses TRBV5-1 and TRBJ1-1; no reliable D call. The CDR3 spans 16 residues. Deletions cut 1 base from V and 4 bases from J, with 17 bases between. CDR1 is SGHRS, CDR2 YFSETQ, per germline.